The 8 T cell receptor beta chains given below trace back to one sample, sequenced in a study of blood T cells in healthy people across ages. PCR was performed a second time for roughly 7 to 12 cycles using a sample-barcoded 5' primer and a J-beta primer mix. MiXCR was run by TCRdb on the 5' RACE reads, yielding one entry per CDR3 protein. The sample lists about 730,000 distinct CDR3 sequences; 40% to 45% were seen once. Sequencing used blood. Receptors were obtained from a woman aged 55 to 70 in good health.

The chain joins TRBV7-9 to TRBJ2-7, with 8 bases that match TRBD2. V trimming: 6 bases; J trimming: 5 bases; junction bases outside the gene matches: 15. Per germline, CDR1 SEHNR and CDR2 FQNEAQ (reference sequence). The CDR3 is 16 residues long. The CDR3 coding sequence is TGTGCCAGCAGTTTCCCCCCTAGAGCGGGAGAGAACGAGCAGTACTTC. Translated: CASSFPPRAGENEQYF. The full variable domain, with the rest looked up from reference TRBV7-9 and TRBJ2-7, is DTGVSQNPRHKITKRGQNVTFRCDPISEHNRLYWYRQTLGQGPEFLTYFQNEAQLEKSRLLSDRFSAERPKGSFSTLEIQRTEQGDSAMYLCASSFPPRAGENEQYFGPGTRLTVT.

This chain uses TRBV20-1 with TRBJ2-5; 9 bases align to TRBD1. V dropped 1 base and J dropped 4; count of bases not matched to a gene: 1. The germline CDR1 and CDR2 sequences are DFQATT and SNEGSKA (reference sequence). The CDR3 is made up of 13 amino acids. CDR3 in amino acids: CSARVTGGETQYF. For the CDR3, the DNA is TGCAGTGCTAGAGTGACAGGGGGAGAGACCCAGTACTTC.

This clonotype was seen a few times. The chain combines TRBV7-2 with TRBJ2-1; 9 positions agree with TRBD1. TRBJ2-7 explains the end of the DNA better; the J call may be wrong. This CDR3 contains 16 residues. Germline CDR1 reads SGHTA; CDR2 reads FQGNSA. The CDR3 here is CASSILGQGWSNEQYF. CDR3 DNA sequence: TGTGCCAGCAGCATACTGGGACAGGGATGGAGCAATGAGCAGTACTTC.

V is TRBV20-1 and J is TRBJ2-3; the match to TRBD2 covers 8 bases. The ends lost 2 bases at V and 5 bases at J; junction bases unmatched: 6. The CDR3 runs 14 residues. Germline V CDR1 and CDR2: DFQATT, SNEGSKA (reference sequence). Here the CDR3 reads CSARRTGGRDTQYF. The CDR3 DNA reads TGCAGTGCTAGAAGGACGGGAGGGCGAGATACGCAGTATTTT.

This clonotype was seen a handful of times. The rearrangement links TRBV4-3 to TRBJ1-2; maybe TRBD1 (5 bases). Germline V gene lookup returns CDR1 LGHNA and CDR2 YSLEER. V was trimmed by 0 bases and J by 4 bases, leaving 12 bases between them. The CDR3 extends over 15 amino acids. CDR3 region: CASSQDLNRPYGYTF. For the CDR3, the DNA is TGCGCCAGCAGCCAAGATCTGAACAGGCCCTATGGCTACACCTTC.

V gene TRBV11-2 combines with J gene TRBJ2-7, with D perhaps TRBD1 (5 bases). This CDR3 has 13 amino acids. From germline, CDR1 is SGHAT and CDR2 FQNNGV. V gave up 4 bases and J gave up 5 bases, with 12 bases separating them. The CDR3 DNA reads as TGTGCCAGCAGCTCCGCCTCAGGGAACGAGCAGTACTTC. It encodes CASSSASGNEQYF.

This clonotype was seen a handful of times. This rearrangement joins TRBV24-1 to TRBJ2-1; D gene unclear. Trimming removed 1 base at V and 0 bases at J, with 9 bases between. The germline CDR1 and CDR2 sequences are KGHDR and SFDVKD. The CDR3 spans 16 residues. CDR3: CATSDLSANSYNEQFF. For the CDR3, the DNA is TGTGCCACCAGTGATTTAAGTGCTAACTCCTACAATGAGCAGTTCTTC.

The rearrangement joins TRBV21-1 to TRBJ2-4; no check of the table's D call, TRBD1, against the DNA was made. TRBV21-1 constitutes a pseudogene. This CDR3 has 16 residues. The CDR3 nucleotides are TGTGCCAGCAGCAAATGCCCAGGGTTTCCCAAAAACATTCAGTACTTC. Its protein product is CASSKCPGFPKNIQYF.